A single sample is the source of the 11 T cell receptor beta chains below, sequenced in a study of shared clonotypes between healthy human individuals (dated by TCRdb to 2018 to 2020). Receptor amplification or capture employed the immunoSEQ multiplex PCR assay. This immuneACCESS table, as held by TCRdb, lists in-frame sequences with V and J called but not all clones. Of the missing ones, under half trace to an unresolved V gene in checked studies; the others have no known cause. This sample comprises fewer than 550,000 clones, around 79% of them detected only once. The ten largest clones capture approximately 12% of the sample. The sequenced material came from PBMCs. The receptor source for this set is a woman aged 35 to 49 in good health. Some clones in this sample may be carry-over from other donors' samples.

The V gene is TRBV7-3, the J gene TRBJ2-1; 9 nucleotides match TRBD2. There are 16 residues in the CDR3. Looked up from germline, CDR1 is SGHTA and CDR2 is FQGTGA. The J segment lost 6 bases and the V segment lost 5 bases, leaving 11 bases of the junction unmatched. CDR3: CASSKNSGRGGNEQFF. In DNA form, the CDR3 reads TGTGCCAGCAGCAAAAATAGCGGGAGAGGCGGCAATGAGCAGTTCTTC.

This chain connects TRBV7-9 to TRBJ2-1; D gene uncertain. V shed 1 base and J shed 4 bases, with 8 bases lying between them. The CDR3 has 14 residues. Germline-derived CDR1 and CDR2 are SEHNR and FQNEAQ (reference sequence). The CDR3 reads CASSLVSVYNEQFF. CDR3 DNA sequence: TGTGCCAGCAGCTTAGTTTCCGTTTACAATGAGCAGTTCTTC. The full variable domain, completed using reference TRBV7-9 and TRBJ2-1, is DTGVSQNPRHKITKRGQNVTFRCDPISEHNRLYWYRQTLGQGPEFLTYFQNEAQLEKSRLLSDRFSAERPKGSFSTLEIQRTEQGDSAMYLCASSLVSVYNEQFFGPGTRLTVL.

This clone turned up a few times. J is TRBJ2-1 and V is TRBV4-2, with TRBD2 matching over 9 bases. The CDR3 is 17 amino acids. Germline loops: CDR1 LGHNA, CDR2 YNFKEQ. V dropped 0 bases and J dropped 8; count of bases not matched to a gene: 11. CDR3 coding DNA: TGTGCCAGCAGCCAAGAAGGGGCGGGAGGGCCCTCGGATGAGCAGTTCTTC. Its protein is CASSQEGAGGPSDEQFF.

A single count supports this clone. The sample contains more than one DNA sequence encoding this CDR3. The CDR3 DNA reads as TGTGCCAGCAGTGAAGCGGCAGGGGAGGGGACTGAAGCTTTCTTT. Its translation: CASSEAAGEGTEAFF. The V and J genes are TRBV6-1 and TRBJ1-1, with a weak D call TRBD1 (6 bases). CDR3 length: 15 amino acids. The germline CDR1 and CDR2 sequences are MNHNS and SASEGT. Trimming left V 0 bases short and J 5 bases short, with 13 bases between.

The rearrangement uses TRBV27 and TRBJ2-6; no reliable D call. Trimming pared 5 bases from V and 1 base from J, leaving 12 bases between. The CDR3 consists of 16 residues. CDR1 MNHEY and CDR2 SMNVEV come from the germline V gene (reference sequence). CDR3: CASSQTFGSGANVLTF. The CDR3 bases are TGTGCCAGCAGTCAAACTTTTGGGTCTGGGGCCAACGTCCTGACTTTC.

V and J are TRBV2 and TRBJ2-5, with TRBD2 matching 9 bases. Trimming at V came to 1 base and at J to 5 bases, leaving 5 bases not matched to a gene. The CDR3 sequence is 15 residues long. Germline lookup yields CDR1 SNHLY and CDR2 FYNNEI. CDR3 protein: CASSEERTSGETQYF. The CDR3 coding sequence is TGTGCCAGCAGTGAAGAGCGAACTAGCGGGGAGACCCAGTACTTC.

The J gene is TRBJ2-2, the V gene TRBV5-1; D is unclear. Germline CDR1 reads SGHRS; CDR2 reads YFSETQ. The V gene lost 3 bases and the J gene lost 7 bases, with 10 bases spanning the gap. CDR3 length equals 13 residues. In nucleotides, the CDR3 is TGCGCCAGCAGCTACTCGCTTGGCGGGGAGCTGTTTTTT. It encodes CASSYSLGGELFF. Supplemented by reference TRBV5-1 and TRBJ2-2, the full variable domain reads KAGVTQTPRYLIKTRGQQVTLSCSPISGHRSVSWYQQTPGQGLQFLFEYFSETQRNKGNFPGRFSGRQFSNSRSEMNVSTLELGDSALYLCASSYSLGGELFFGEGSRLTVL.

The CDR3 DNA reads TGCGCCAGCAGTGAGCTGAGCTCCTACAATGAGCAGTTCTTC. Its protein is CASSELSSYNEQFF. The chain carries TRBV10-1 and TRBJ2-1; D uncertain. Germline CDR1 reads WNHNN; CDR2 reads SYGVQD (reference sequence). The V end was cut by 2 bases, the J end by 0 bases, with 5 bases between. The CDR3 extends over 14 amino acids.

V usage is TRBV6-4 and J usage is TRBJ2-3; D is ambiguous. The CDR3 covers 15 residues. The V end was cut by 6 bases, the J end by 0 bases, with 13 bases between. CDR1 and CDR2 (germline): MRHNA, SNTAGT. The CDR3 DNA reads TGTGCCAGCAGCGAACAACCGGGTAGCACAGATACGCAGTATTTT. This sequence encodes CASSEQPGSTDTQYF.

The V call is TRBV11-2, the J call TRBJ2-7; 10 nucleotides align to TRBD1. With V trimmed by 3 bases and J by 3 bases, 2 bases remained unmatched. The CDR3 loop spans 14 amino acids. Germline V gives CDR1 SGHAT, CDR2 FQNNGV. CDR3 residues: CASSLGTGVYEQYF. The CDR3 DNA follows: TGTGCCAGCAGCTTGGGGACAGGGGTCTACGAGCAGTACTTC. The entire variable domain, with the rest obtained from reference TRBV11-2 and TRBJ2-7, is as follows: EAGVAQSPRYKIIEKRQSVAFWCNPISGHATLYWYQQILGQGPKLLIQFQNNGVVDDSQLPKDRFSAERLKGVDSTLKIQPAKLEDSAVYLCASSLGTGVYEQYFGPGTRLTVT.

The chain links TRBV5-6 to TRBJ2-1; perhaps D is TRBD1 or TRBD2 (6 bases each). V was clipped by 0 bases and J by 9 bases, with 19 bases between them. Germline CDR1 SGHDT, CDR2 YYEEEE. The CDR3 has 16 residues. CDR3 sequence: CASSLVFGGGQAEQFF. The CDR3 coding sequence is TGTGCCAGCAGCTTGGTGTTTGGTGGGGGGCAAGCTGAGCAGTTCTTC. Filled out from reference TRBV5-6 and TRBJ2-1, the complete variable domain reads DAGVTQSPTHLIKTRGQQVTLRCSPKSGHDTVSWYQQALGQGPQFIFQYYEEEERQRGNFPDRFSGHQFPNYSSELNVNALLLGDSALYLCASSLVFGGGQAEQFFGPGTRLTVL.